This T cell receptor (beta chain) stems from a study of blood T cell repertoires in COVID-19. Study overall: The samples span acute and convalescent COVID-19 from the United States, Italy and Spain. T cells, B-cell-depleted T cells, or PBMCs provided the cDNA or gDNA that served as material.

This CDR3 has 15 amino acids. Unmatched junction bases numbered 8, after V lost 3 bases and J lost 8 bases. Germline CDR1 and CDR2: LNHDA and SQIVND (reference sequence). In the authors' workflow: How many nucleated cells were present was estimated from reference gene primer amplification. Repertoires were generated with immunoSEQ multiplex PCR, while TCRdb's copy carries only in-frame clones and drops some. D and trimming come from the DNA, and the V and J calls and clone size come from that table. The sample includes a few hundred thousand clones, approximately 89% of them seen just once. The chain is built from TRBV19 and TRBJ2-1; 9 nucleotides line up with TRBD2. Sequences were obtained from peripheral blood. The sequence was collected from a woman between 50 and 59 years old with acute or convalescent COVID-19. In DNA, the CDR3 is TGTGCCAGTAGTATGTCTAGCGGGGTCTTCGATGAGCAGTTCTTC. Translation gives CASSMSSGVFDEQFF.